These 8 T cell receptor beta chains share one sample of origin, sequenced in a study of control samples from healthy donors and cancer patients. The repertoire was sequenced with immunoSEQ multiplex PCR; TCRdb's copy has only in-frame clones and lacks some. The sample carries about 69,000 clones, approximately 80% recorded once. Sequencing was done on a sample of PBMCs. These TCRs come from a woman between 50 and 59 years old with lung cancer.

This clone was observed a handful of times. The rearrangement links TRBV28 to TRBJ1-1; TRBD1 is a possible D gene (5 bases). Germline V gives CDR1 MDHEN, CDR2 SYDVKM. The CDR3 loop spans 16 amino acids. Trimming cost V 4 bases and J 5 bases, with 20 bases left between them. CDR3 DNA: TGTGCCAGCAGTTCCCGGGGGTTGGGCATGGGGACTGAAGCTTTCTTT. It yields the protein CASSSRGLGMGTEAFF.

The chain recombines TRBV7-8 with TRBJ2-7; D is ambiguous. The CDR3 runs 14 residues. Germline CDR1 reads SGHVS; CDR2 reads FQNEAQ. Trimming cost V 2 bases and J 5 bases, with 13 bases left between them. CDR3 region: CASSLNRKSHEQYF. As DNA, the CDR3 is TGTGCCAGCAGCTTAAACAGAAAGTCCCACGAGCAGTACTTC.

The chain recombines TRBV27 with TRBJ2-7, with D possibly TRBD2 on 5 matching bases. Germline V CDR1 and CDR2: MNHEY, SMNVEV (reference sequence). The V gene lost 3 bases and the J gene lost 0 bases, with 9 bases spanning the gap. There are 14 residues in the CDR3. The CDR3 region is CASSFSTNSYEQYF. The CDR3 nucleotides read TGTGCCAGCAGTTTCTCGACTAACTCCTACGAGCAGTACTTC.

The DNA for the CDR3 is TGTGCCAGCAGGAAACAGGACTCTTTCTCTGGAAACACCATATATTTT. Translated: CASRKQDSFSGNTIYF. The chain recombines TRBV6-6 with TRBJ1-3, with D tentatively TRBD1 (5 bases). The CDR3 has 16 residues. V lost 6 bases and J lost 0, with 15 bases in between. Per germline, CDR1 MNHNY and CDR2 SVGAGI (reference sequence).

The chain combines TRBV29-1 with TRBJ1-4, with a weak D call TRBD1 (6 bases). Germline-derived CDR1 and CDR2 are SQVTM and ANQGSEA. V was pared by 5 bases and J by 4 bases, with 23 bases between. The CDR3 contains 17 residues. The CDR3 spells CSVLTGKGPRVNEKLFF. In DNA form, the CDR3 reads TGCAGCGTTCTTACAGGGAAGGGGCCTCGGGTTAATGAAAAACTGTTTTTT.

The genes are TRBV30 and TRBJ1-6; D possibly corresponds to TRBD1 (6 bases). V shed 0 bases and J shed 7 bases, with 16 bases lying between them. The CDR3 has 16 amino acids. Germline loops: CDR1 GTSNPN, CDR2 SVGIG (reference sequence). The CDR3 sequence is CAWSVGRGGGNSPLHF. The CDR3 DNA sequence: TGTGCCTGGAGTGTGGGTCGAGGGGGAGGAAATTCACCCCTCCACTTT. Together with reference TRBV30 and TRBJ1-6, the CDR3 gives the full variable domain: SQTIHQWPATLVQPVGSPLSLECTVEGTSNPNLYWYRQAAGRGLQLLFYSVGIGQISSEVPQNLSASRPQDRQFILSSKKLLLSDSGFYLCAWSVGRGGGNSPLHFGNGTRLTVT.

The genes are TRBV27 and TRBJ1-6; D not resolved. V was trimmed by 3 bases and J by 10 bases, leaving 10 bases between them. Germline-derived CDR1 and CDR2 are MNHEY and SMNVEV (reference sequence). CDR3 size: 13 residues. In DNA form, the CDR3 reads TGTGCCAGCAGTTTCCCGGGTGGGTCACCCCTCCACTTT. Amino acids: CASSFPGGSPLHF.

This chain uses TRBV7-9 with TRBJ1-6; D is undetermined. V was shortened by 1 base and J by 8 bases, with 6 bases between the two germline ends. Germline values: CDR1 SEHNR, CDR2 FQNEAQ (reference sequence). CDR3 size: 13 residues. Here the CDR3 reads CASSLDGDSPLHF. Written as DNA, the CDR3 is TGTGCCAGCAGCTTAGATGGGGATTCACCCCTCCACTTT. The entire variable domain, with the rest obtained from reference TRBV7-9 and TRBJ1-6, is as follows: DTGVSQNPRHKITKRGQNVTFRCDPISEHNRLYWYRQTLGQGPEFLTYFQNEAQLEKSRLLSDRFSAERPKGSFSTLEIQRTEQGDSAMYLCASSLDGDSPLHFGNGTRLTVT.